This T cell receptor beta chain was captured by sequencing in a study of T cells after yellow fever vaccination. This clonotype was detected many times. The authors made TCR cDNA by 5'RACE template switching, adding a universal primer site and UMIs. TCRdb recomputed calls from the 5' RACE reads with MiXCR, one row per CDR3 protein. The profile covers about 130,000 distinct CDR3 sequences, with approximately 6.6% appearing a single time and about 0.6% taken by the ten largest. The receptor comes from a man younger than 45 who received the YFV17D yellow fever vaccine. Sequences were derived from CD4+ T cells sorted from PBMCs, sampled 10 days after the yellow fever booster vaccination.

The CDR3 DNA reads TGTGCCACGGGGACAGCAATTACTAATGAAAAACTGTTTTTT. Translated: CATGTAITNEKLFF. This chain links TRBV10-3 with TRBJ1-4; TRBD1 agrees at 7 bases. The CDR3 spans 14 residues. V gave up 10 bases and J gave up 2 bases; unmatched junction bases: 7. The V gene's germline CDR1 is ENHRY and CDR2 SYGVKD.